These 14 T cell receptor beta chains came from one sample sequenced in a study of blood T cell repertoires in COVID-19. TCRdb keeps only in-frame clones here, not all; method: immunoSEQ multiplex PCR. The sample consists of 220,000 or so clones, approximately 83% of them appearing once. Input material: peripheral blood. The source of these receptors is a woman aged 55-70 years with acute or convalescent COVID-19.

The chain carries TRBV6-5 and TRBJ1-1; TRBD1 is a possible D gene (5 bases). With 4 bases removed from V and 3 bases from J, the gap between germline ends came to 12 bases. The CDR3 spans 14 residues. CDR1 and CDR2 from the germline V gene are MNHEY and SVGAGI. For the CDR3, the DNA is TGTGCCAGCAGTTCCGACAGCCTTTACACTGAAGCTTTCTTT. Protein sequence: CASSSDSLYTEAFF.

The J gene is TRBJ1-1, the V gene TRBV13; 8 bases align to TRBD1. The junction had 20 bases not matched to a gene; V was cut back by 4 bases and J by 1 base. The germline CDR1 and CDR2 sequences are PRHDT and FYEKMQ (reference sequence). The CDR3 runs to 20 residues. The CDR3 is CASSSPSRDRLIQKNTEAFF. CDR3 DNA sequence: TGTGCCAGCAGCTCCCCCTCCCGGGACAGGCTGATACAGAAGAACACTGAAGCTTTCTTT. The full variable domain, with the rest looked up from reference TRBV13 and TRBJ1-1, is AAGVIQSPRHLIKEKRETATLKCYPIPRHDTVYWYQQGPGQDPQFLISFYEKMQSDKGSIPDRFSAQQFSDYHSELNMSSLELGDSALYFCASSSPSRDRLIQKNTEAFFGQGTRLTVV.

The V gene is TRBV4-1, the J gene TRBJ1-4; D unresolved. This CDR3 comprises 15 residues. Per germline, CDR1 MGHRA and CDR2 YSYEKL. Trimming pared 2 bases from V and 0 bases from J, leaving 7 bases between. CDR3 nucleotides: TGCGCCAGCAGCCAACCCACAGCAACTAATGAAAAACTGTTTTTT. Protein: CASSQPTATNEKLFF.

This clone is a singleton in its sample. J is TRBJ2-5 and V is TRBV2; the D gene is possibly TRBD2 (5 bases). This CDR3 comprises 13 residues. Germline V lookup: CDR1 SNHLY, CDR2 FYNNEI. V was clipped by 6 bases and J by 3 bases, with 11 bases between them. The CDR3 region has the DNA TGTGCCAGCAGGGACTGGACGGAAGAGACCCAGTACTTC. The encoded protein is CASRDWTEETQYF.

The chain has TRBV30 and TRBJ1-1; 9 bases fit TRBD1. V shed 3 bases, J shed 1 base, and the junction held 9 bases outside the gene matches. The CDR3 is made up of 16 amino acids. CDR1 and CDR2 from the germline V gene are GTSNPN and SVGIG (reference sequence). The CDR3 reads CAWRRTGGAGNTEAFF. CDR3 nucleotide sequence: TGTGCCTGGAGGCGAACAGGGGGCGCAGGGAACACTGAAGCTTTCTTT. Full variable domain (rest looked up from reference TRBV30 and TRBJ1-1): SQTIHQWPATLVQPVGSPLSLECTVEGTSNPNLYWYRQAAGRGLQLLFYSVGIGQISSEVPQNLSASRPQDRQFILSSKKLLLSDSGFYLCAWRRTGGAGNTEAFFGQGTRLTVV.

The CDR3 bases are TGTGCCAGCAGTGAAGCGCTCGGACAGTCGGGCGAGCAGTACTTC. This translates into CASSEALGQSGEQYF. This chain connects TRBV6-1 to TRBJ2-7; weak D call: TRBD1 (6 bases). CDR1 and CDR2 (germline): MNHNS, SASEGT. Trimming left V 0 bases short and J 6 bases short, with 15 bases between. The CDR3 extends over 15 amino acids.

The chain employs TRBV24-1 and TRBJ1-6; D remains ambiguous. Trimming removed 3 bases from V and 0 bases from J, with 14 bases in between. The CDR3 contains 18 residues. Per germline, CDR1 KGHDR and CDR2 SFDVKD. CDR3 amino acids: CATSDPSQKHSYNSPLHF. For the CDR3, the DNA is TGTGCCACCAGTGATCCATCACAGAAACACTCCTATAATTCACCCCTCCACTTT.

The rearrangement joins TRBV13 to TRBJ1-1; a possible D gene is TRBD1 (5 bases). CDR3 length: 14 residues. V lost 0 bases to trimming and J lost 5 bases, with 10 bases between them. Germline V gene data show CDR1 as PRHDT and CDR2 as FYEKMQ (reference sequence). The CDR3 loop is CASSLGLGATEAFF. The DNA for the CDR3 is TGTGCCAGCAGCTTAGGCCTAGGGGCTACTGAAGCTTTCTTT. The whole variable domain, filled in from reference TRBV13 and TRBJ1-1, reads AAGVIQSPRHLIKEKRETATLKCYPIPRHDTVYWYQQGPGQDPQFLISFYEKMQSDKGSIPDRFSAQQFSDYHSELNMSSLELGDSALYFCASSLGLGATEAFFGQGTRLTVV.

The genes are TRBV28 and TRBJ2-3, with 8 positions matching TRBD2. The CDR3 consists of 15 residues. With 5 bases clipped from V and 0 bases from J, the junction kept 4 bases outside the gene matches. Germline assignment: CDR1 MDHEN and CDR2 SYDVKM. CDR3 residues: CASSRAGASTDTQYF. CDR3 nucleotides: TGTGCCAGCAGTAGAGCGGGGGCGAGCACAGATACGCAGTATTTT.

The V and J genes are TRBV2 and TRBJ2-2, with 8 bases that match TRBD1. The junction had 9 bases not matched to a gene; V was cut back by 7 bases and J by 8 bases. The germline V gene has CDR1 SNHLY and CDR2 FYNNEI. CDR3 length: 14 amino acids. CDR3 sequence reads: CASNPDRGRGELFF. The CDR3 coding sequence is TGTGCCAGCAACCCTGACAGGGGACGGGGGGAGCTGTTTTTT.

The chain couples TRBV15 to TRBJ2-5; D gene ambiguous. From germline, CDR1 is LNHNV and CDR2 YYDKDF (reference sequence). The CDR3 totals 13 residues. The ends were cut back, 0 bases at V and 4 bases at J, with 6 bases in the middle. This chain's CDR3 is CATSRDQAETQYF. The DNA for the CDR3 is TGTGCCACCAGCAGAGATCAGGCAGAGACCCAGTACTTC.

DNA for the CDR3: TGCGCCAGCAGCCAAGGAACCGGGATTCTCTACGAGCAGTACTTC. This codes for CASSQGTGILYEQYF. This chain joins TRBV4-3 and TRBJ2-7; weak D call: TRBD2 (5 bases). The CDR3 has 15 residues. From germline, CDR1 is LGHNA and CDR2 YSLEER. The V gene lost 1 base and the J gene lost 3 bases, with 13 bases spanning the gap.

The rearrangement links TRBV2 to TRBJ1-1, with TRBD1 as a possible D gene (5 bases). V gave up 6 bases and J gave up 0 bases, with 11 bases separating them. The germline CDR1 and CDR2 sequences are SNHLY and FYNNEI. CDR3 size: 14 residues. The CDR3 region has the DNA TGTGCCAGCAGAATTGGGGCAATGAACACTGAAGCTTTCTTT. It encodes CASRIGAMNTEAFF. Based on the CDR3 plus reference TRBV2 and TRBJ1-1, the full variable domain is EPEVTQTPSHQVTQMGQEVILRCVPISNHLYFYWYRQILGQKVEFLVSFYNNEISEKSEIFDDQFSVERPDGSNFTLKIRSTKLEDSAMYFCASRIGAMNTEAFFGQGTRLTVV.

This clone was seen a single time. The chain couples TRBV7-2 to TRBJ1-5; no clear D. Trimming left V 4 bases short and J 0 bases short, with 10 bases between. Germline CDR1 SGHTA, CDR2 FQGNSA. CDR3 length: 15 residues. Written as DNA, the CDR3 is TGTGCCAGCAGCTCCTTTCGAGATAGCAATCAGCCCCAGCATTTT. Translated: CASSSFRDSNQPQHF.